One and the same sample provided the 21 T cell receptor beta chains below, sequenced in a study of blood T cell repertoires in COVID-19. The data were produced by immunoSEQ multiplex PCR, yet TCRdb's version contains in-frame clones alone and is incomplete. The table records 150,000 to 190,000 clones, 75% to 85% of them present only once. Input material: peripheral blood. All receptors come from a woman in her forties or fifties with acute or convalescent COVID-19.

The chain carries TRBV5-4 and TRBJ2-3, with 10 bases fitting TRBD1. V lost 4 bases and J lost 3; bases outside the gene matches: 11. The CDR3 spans 17 residues. Germline CDR1 reads SGHNT; CDR2 reads YYREEE (reference sequence). The CDR3 protein is CASSQAGTGVSTDTQYF. The DNA for the CDR3 is TGTGCCAGCAGCCAAGCCGGGACAGGGGTCAGTACAGATACGCAGTATTTT.

The gene calls are TRBV7-9 and TRBJ1-4, with 7 bases matching TRBD1. This CDR3 contains 14 residues. The junction had 5 bases not matched to a gene; V was cut back by 5 bases and J by 5 bases. In germline, CDR1 is SEHNR, CDR2 FQNEAQ (reference sequence). The CDR3 is CASSPGTVNEKLFF. The DNA of the CDR3 is TGTGCCAGCAGCCCCGGGACAGTAAATGAAAAACTGTTTTTT.

The CDR3 sequence is CASSYFAEGITDTQYF. In DNA, the CDR3 is TGTGCCAGCAGTTACTTCGCTGAGGGAATCACAGATACGCAGTATTTT. V usage is TRBV6-5 and J usage is TRBJ2-3, with D possibly TRBD2 on 5 matching bases. This CDR3 has 16 amino acids. V was pared by 1 base and J by 2 bases, with 13 bases between. Per germline, CDR1 MNHEY and CDR2 SVGAGI.

The rearrangement uses TRBV3-1 (or the pseudogene TRBV3-2) and TRBJ1-3; D is ambiguous. V lost 6 bases and J lost 1, with 4 bases in between. The germline gives CDR1 LGHDT, CDR2 YNNKEL (reference sequence). The CDR3 has 12 residues. The CDR3 region has the DNA TGTGCCAGCAGGACATCTGGAAACACCATATATTTT. Residues: CASRTSGNTIYF.

This clone was counted ten times or more. V and J are TRBV28 and TRBJ1-1, with D unresolved. The germline V gene has CDR1 MDHEN and CDR2 SYDVKM. The length of the CDR3 is 14 residues. V was clipped by 3 bases and J by 0 bases, with 8 bases between them. The CDR3 region is CASSLISVNTEAFF. The CDR3 nucleotides read TGTGCCAGCAGTTTGATTAGCGTGAACACTGAAGCTTTCTTT.

CDR3 residues: CASTSSGSYNEQFF. The CDR3 DNA is TGTGCCAGCACCTCTTCGGGGTCCTACAATGAGCAGTTCTTC. The chain employs TRBV28 and TRBJ2-1; D may be TRBD2 (5 bases). The CDR3 length is 14 residues. In germline, CDR1 is MDHEN, CDR2 SYDVKM. V lost 7 bases, J lost 1 base, and 11 bases lay in between.

The rearrangement joins TRBV5-6 to TRBJ1-6; D is ambiguous. There are 15 residues in the CDR3. Per germline, CDR1 SGHDT and CDR2 YYEEEE. Trimming stripped 7 bases from V and 0 bases from J, with 11 bases between. The CDR3 bases are TGTGCCAGCCACAGCTTGGACTCCTATAATTCACCCCTCCACTTT. It codes for CASHSLDSYNSPLHF.

The chain couples TRBV4-2 to TRBJ2-1; D is uncertain. Trimming shortened V by 1 base and J by 5 bases, and 9 bases separated the two germline ends. The length of the CDR3 is 14 residues. Germline-derived CDR1 and CDR2 are LGHNA and YNFKEQ. The CDR3 protein is CASSQALGHNEQFF. CDR3 sequence (DNA): TGTGCCAGCAGCCAAGCCTTGGGCCACAATGAGCAGTTCTTC.

The chain combines TRBV18 with TRBJ2-5; TRBD2 matches 13 bases. The CDR3 spans 19 residues. Germline values: CDR1 KGHSH, CDR2 LQKENI. V trimming: 4 bases; J trimming: 1 base; junction bases outside the gene matches: 12. The CDR3 here is CASSQGTSGTIRIQETQYF. The DNA for the CDR3 is TGTGCCAGCTCACAAGGGACTAGCGGGACAATAAGGATCCAAGAGACCCAGTACTTC.

J is TRBJ1-1 and V is TRBV4-3; no firm D call. The V and J ends lost 3 bases and 4 bases respectively, with 9 bases between them. This CDR3 is built from 13 residues. Germline V gives CDR1 LGHNA, CDR2 YSLEER. CDR3 loop: CASSQLVVTEAFF. As DNA, the CDR3 is TGCGCCAGCAGCCAGCTCGTAGTCACTGAAGCTTTCTTT.

The chain combines TRBV9 with TRBJ1-1, with D perhaps TRBD1 (6 bases). Germline V lookup: CDR1 SGDLS, CDR2 YYNGEE. Deletions cut 6 bases from V and 0 bases from J, with 18 bases between. The CDR3 consists of 16 residues. CDR3 region: CASTRRQEPMNTEAFF. CDR3 sequence (DNA): TGTGCCAGCACCAGAAGACAGGAGCCTATGAACACTGAAGCTTTCTTT.

J is TRBJ2-3 and V is TRBV5-5, with TRBD2 matching 7 bases. Unmatched junction bases numbered 9, after V lost 0 bases and J lost 2 bases. CDR1 SGHKS and CDR2 YYEKEE come from the germline V gene (reference sequence). The length of the CDR3 is 17 residues. This CDR3 is CASSLGVSGLNTDTQYF. CDR3 in DNA: TGTGCCAGCAGCTTGGGGGTTAGCGGGCTGAACACAGATACGCAGTATTTT.

A note on this clone: One end of the junction does not line up with germline, which may come from a read error. For the CDR3, the DNA is TGTGCCAGCAGTTACGGTCCGGGACAGGGGAACTATGGCCACACCTTC. It is translated as CASSYGPGQGNYGHTF. This chain uses TRBV6-5 with TRBJ1-2; 10 bases match TRBD1. This CDR3 contains 16 residues. The V gene's germline CDR1 is MNHEY and CDR2 SVGAGI.

This clone was seen once. This chain connects TRBV19 to TRBJ1-5, with 11 bases aligning to TRBD1. Trimming at V came to 3 bases and at J to 6 bases, leaving 13 bases not matched to a gene. This CDR3 is built from 18 residues. Germline V gives CDR1 LNHDA, CDR2 SQIVND (reference sequence). CDR3 in DNA: TGTGCCAGTAGTATTTCCCCGGACAGGGGGCAAGGTGTTCAGCCCCAGCATTTT. This encodes CASSISPDRGQGVQPQHF.

In DNA form, the CDR3 reads TGTGCCAGCAGCCGGACTAGCGGGAGGACCCTCCCGTTCTTC. Translated: CASSRTSGRTLPFF. V usage is TRBV3-1 (or the pseudogene TRBV3-2) and J usage is TRBJ2-1, with 14 positions matching TRBD2. Germline values: CDR1 LGHDT, CDR2 YNNKEL (reference sequence). The V gene end was trimmed by 4 bases and the J gene end by 15 bases; junction bases not matched to a gene: 8. This CDR3 has 14 residues.

The chain employs TRBV5-5 and TRBJ2-4; 7 bases are shared with TRBD2. The CDR3 loop spans 14 amino acids. Looked up from germline, CDR1 is SGHKS and CDR2 is YYEKEE (reference sequence). With 3 bases clipped from V and 7 bases from J, the junction kept 7 bases outside the gene matches. For the CDR3, the DNA is TGTGCCAGCAGCTCCCACCTGGGGGGGAACATTCAGTACTTC. This gives the protein CASSSHLGGNIQYF.

Note on this clone: The junction does not match germline at one end; this may be a read error. This rearrangement joins TRBV7-2 to TRBJ1-6; D is unclear. The germline V gene encodes CDR1 SGHTA and CDR2 FQGNSA. The CDR3 sequence is 12 residues long. CDR3 sequence: CASSLSPPSVDF. CDR3 nucleotides: TGTGCCAGCAGCTTATCCCCACCATCGGTGGACTTT. The variable domain in full, with the rest retrieved from reference TRBV7-2 and TRBJ1-6, is GAGVSQSPSNKVTEKGKDVELRCDPISGHTALYWYRQSLGQGLEFLIYFQGNSAPDKSGLPSDRFSAERTGGSVSTLTIQRTQQEDSAVYLCASSLSPPSVDFGNGTRLTVT.

Only a few counts were recorded for this clone. J is TRBJ1-2 and V is TRBV19; 7 bases are shared with TRBD1. V dropped 2 bases and J dropped 4; count of bases not matched to a gene: 7. Germline V CDR1 and CDR2: LNHDA, SQIVND (reference sequence). This CDR3 comprises 15 residues. CDR3 nucleotide sequence: TGTGCCAGTAGTATATCCCAGACAGGGAGCTATGGCTACACCTTC. This gives the protein CASSISQTGSYGYTF.

V gene TRBV4-1 combines with J gene TRBJ2-2; 15 nucleotides line up with TRBD2. The CDR3 spans 17 residues. CDR1 is MGHRA and CDR2 is YSYEKL in the germline V gene. Trimming at V came to 6 bases and at J to 5 bases, leaving 7 bases not matched to a gene. As DNA, the CDR3 is TGCGCCAGCAGAGGACTAGCGGGAGGGGTCGGTACCGGGGAGCTGTTTTTT. As protein: CASRGLAGGVGTGELFF.

The J gene is TRBJ1-2, the V gene TRBV6-5; TRBD1 aligns across 7 bases. With V trimmed by 6 bases and J by 1 base, 5 bases remained unmatched. The germline CDR1 and CDR2 sequences are MNHEY and SVGAGI. The CDR3 runs 14 residues. The CDR3 bases are TGTGCCAGCAGAGCAACAGGGGATAACTATGGCTACACCTTC. Amino acid sequence: CASRATGDNYGYTF.

The chain links TRBV2 to TRBJ1-1; D is unclear. The V end lost 4 bases, the J end lost 0 bases, and 9 bases lay between the germline ends. This CDR3 has 14 amino acids. Germline V gene lookup returns CDR1 SNHLY and CDR2 FYNNEI. For the CDR3, the DNA is TGTGCCAGCAGTGTCAATACGGTGAACACTGAAGCTTTCTTT. Amino acids: CASSVNTVNTEAFF.